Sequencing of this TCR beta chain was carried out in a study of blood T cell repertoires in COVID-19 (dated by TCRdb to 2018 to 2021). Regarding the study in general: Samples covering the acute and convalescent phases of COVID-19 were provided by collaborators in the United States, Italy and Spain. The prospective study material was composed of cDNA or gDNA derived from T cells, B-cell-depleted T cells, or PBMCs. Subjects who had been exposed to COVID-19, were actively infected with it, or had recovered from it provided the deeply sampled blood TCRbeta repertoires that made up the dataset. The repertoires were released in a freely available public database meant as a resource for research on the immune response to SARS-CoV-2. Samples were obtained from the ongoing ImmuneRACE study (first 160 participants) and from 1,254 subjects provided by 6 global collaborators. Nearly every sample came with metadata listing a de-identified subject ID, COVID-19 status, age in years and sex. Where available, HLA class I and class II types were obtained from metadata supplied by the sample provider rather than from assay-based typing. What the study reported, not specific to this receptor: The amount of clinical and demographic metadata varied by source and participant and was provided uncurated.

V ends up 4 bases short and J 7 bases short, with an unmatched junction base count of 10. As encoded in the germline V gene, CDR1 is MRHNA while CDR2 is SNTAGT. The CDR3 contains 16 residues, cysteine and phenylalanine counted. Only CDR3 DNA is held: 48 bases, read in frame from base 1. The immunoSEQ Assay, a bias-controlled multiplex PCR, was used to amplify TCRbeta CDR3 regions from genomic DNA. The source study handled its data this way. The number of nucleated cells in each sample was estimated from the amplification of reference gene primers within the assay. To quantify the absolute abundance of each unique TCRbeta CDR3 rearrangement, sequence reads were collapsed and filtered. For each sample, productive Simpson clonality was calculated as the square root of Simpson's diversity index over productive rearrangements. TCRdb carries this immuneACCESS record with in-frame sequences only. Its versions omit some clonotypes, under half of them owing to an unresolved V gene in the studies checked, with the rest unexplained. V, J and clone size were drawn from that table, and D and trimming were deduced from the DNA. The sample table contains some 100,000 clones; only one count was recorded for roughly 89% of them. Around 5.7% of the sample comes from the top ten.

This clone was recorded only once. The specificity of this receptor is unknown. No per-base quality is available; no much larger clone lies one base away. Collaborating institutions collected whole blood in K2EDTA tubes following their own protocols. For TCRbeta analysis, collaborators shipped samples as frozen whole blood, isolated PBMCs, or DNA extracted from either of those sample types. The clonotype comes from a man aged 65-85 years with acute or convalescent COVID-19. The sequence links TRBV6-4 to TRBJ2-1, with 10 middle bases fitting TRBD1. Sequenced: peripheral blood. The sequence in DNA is TGTGCCAGCAGTGCCCGTGACAGGGGGCTAGGGAATGAGCAGTTCTTC. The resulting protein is CASSARDRGLGNEQFF.